Sequencing of this TCR beta chain was carried out in a study of cytomegalovirus exposure and HLA in healthy donors. Turning to the study itself: Among over 300 genotyped donors, approximately 80% fell in the Caucasian-associated ancestry cluster.

General study results and limits: Most TCR beta V segments were productive about 90% or about 30% of the time in an earlier analysis.

This clone was observed a few times. The antigen is not known. The PCR was carried out with 60 Vbeta primers and 13 Jbeta primers. The assay was immunoSEQ multiplex PCR, and TCRdb's table has in-frame clones only and misses some. The table has 100,000 to 150,000 clones, roughly a sixth seen once; the top ten hold less than 3.5%. The sample taken for sequencing was PBMCs. The sequence derives from a female donor in good health and CMV-seropositive.

CDR3 DNA: TGCGCCAGCAGCCAAGGTCAACCAGGGGCCAGCACAGATACGCAGTATTTT. Amino acid sequence: CASSQGQPGASTDTQYF. The chain combines TRBV4-3 with TRBJ2-3; TRBD1 might be the D (6 bases). The CDR3 is made up of 17 amino acids. Looked up from germline, CDR1 is LGHNA and CDR2 is YSLEER. Trimming pared 1 base from V and 0 bases from J, leaving 14 bases between.